The clone carrying this TCR beta chain has a handful of counts. The sample belongs to a study of blood T cells in healthy people across ages. The authors ran a second PCR of about 7 to 11 cycles using a sample-barcoded 5' primer and a J-beta primer mix. Each CDR3 protein gets one entry after TCRdb re-called the 5' RACE reads with MiXCR. The table has about a million distinct CDR3 sequences, 51% seen once; the top ten hold about a fifth. This CDR3 region has 14 residues. The germline V gene encodes CDR1 SGDLS and CDR2 YYNGEE. Trimming took off 1 base at V and 4 bases at J, with 12 bases between the two ends.

The sample taken for sequencing was blood. The V gene is TRBV9, the J gene TRBJ2-7, with D perhaps TRBD1 (5 bases). The receptor's source is a woman aged 55-70 years in good health. The DNA for the CDR3 is TGTGCCAGCAGCGTAAGTCAGGGTCCTTACGAGCAGTACTTC. It is translated as CASSVSQGPYEQYF.